The rows below give T cell receptor beta chains drawn from one sample of a study of type 1 and type 2 diabetes patients. TCRdb re-derived calls from the multiplex PCR reads in MiXCR, one entry per CDR3 protein. The sample consists of 250,000 or so distinct CDR3 sequences, approximately 45% of them appearing once. Input material: peripheral blood mononuclear cells (PBMCs). Source of these receptors: a man younger than 35 with type 2 diabetes. The CDR3 runs from the conserved cysteine through the conserved F or W. The order of the fields is V gene, J gene, CDR3 protein.

V: TRBV5-5; J: TRBJ2-7; CDR3: CASSPSSSYEQYF
V: TRBV7-8; J: TRBJ1-1; CDR3: CASSTRGGGGVTEAFF
V: TRBV12-3/TRBV12-4; J: TRBJ1-6; CDR3: CASQERGALHF
V: TRBV7-2; J: TRBJ1-1; CDR3: CASSSPTGTTEAFF
V: TRBV2; J: TRBJ2-5; CDR3: CASRTGMETQYF
V: TRBV2; J: TRBJ2-6; CDR3: CASSEGTGTGANVLTF
V: TRBV19; J: TRBJ1-1; CDR3: CASSSRTGKTEALF
V: TRBV6-5; J: TRBJ1-2; CDR3: CASTKDREYYGYTF
V: TRBV6-2/TRBV6-3; J: TRBJ2-1; CDR3: CASSIAASGTYNEQFF
V: TRBV6-1; J: TRBJ2-7; CDR3: CAIAPRGYEQYF
V: TRBV7-3; J: TRBJ1-2; CDR3: CASSPAGMGRKDYGYTF
V: TRBV5-6; J: TRBJ2-2; CDR3: CASSFGLVGNTGELFF
V: TRBV20-1; J: TRBJ1-4; CDR3: CSARDWTGGNEKLFF
V: TRBV25-1; J: TRBJ1-1; CDR3: CASSALNTEAFF
V: TRBV18; J: TRBJ2-5; CDR3: CASSPPRDIQETQYF
V: TRBV6-4; J: TRBJ2-1; CDR3: CASSGTDHNEQFF
V: TRBV10-3; J: TRBJ2-7; CDR3: CAISDGPSSYEQYF
V: TRBV19; J: TRBJ1-1; CDR3: CASSMWEVNTEAFF
V: TRBV3-1; J: TRBJ1-1; CDR3: CASSQRGGQVVWDTEAFF
V: TRBV27; J: TRBJ2-2; CDR3: CASSGGTTGELFF
V: TRBV19; J: TRBJ1-5; CDR3: CASSIGAGRQPQHF
V: TRBV6-6; J: TRBJ2-7; CDR3: CASSWAESSYEQYF
V: TRBV7-2; J: TRBJ1-2; CDR3: CASSLFAVGAYGYTF
V: TRBV28; J: TRBJ2-7; CDR3: CASSLLALHEQYF
V: TRBV19; J: TRBJ2-3; CDR3: CASIGGSTDTQYF
V: TRBV6-6; J: TRBJ1-2; CDR3: CASSDNQRQGYTF
V: TRBV12-3/TRBV12-4; J: TRBJ1-2; CDR3: CAIRDRENYGYTF
V: TRBV4-1; J: -; CDR3: CASSQVLTSPNEQFF
V: TRBV10-3; J: TRBJ2-1; CDR3: CAIGIALEQFF
V: TRBV30; J: TRBJ2-5; CDR3: CASSIGLDFQETQYF
V: TRBV6-5; J: TRBJ1-6; CDR3: CASRRDTVNSPLHF
V: TRBV30; J: TRBJ2-6; CDR3: CAWNSGANVLTF
V: TRBV2; J: TRBJ2-3; CDR3: CASSSNLGRRTDTQYF
V: TRBV9; J: TRBJ2-3; CDR3: CASSENTGNTDTQYF
V: TRBV25-1; J: TRBJ2-3; CDR3: CASSDPGDSPTDTQYF
V: TRBV2; J: TRBJ2-7; CDR3: CASSEYVGSYEQYF